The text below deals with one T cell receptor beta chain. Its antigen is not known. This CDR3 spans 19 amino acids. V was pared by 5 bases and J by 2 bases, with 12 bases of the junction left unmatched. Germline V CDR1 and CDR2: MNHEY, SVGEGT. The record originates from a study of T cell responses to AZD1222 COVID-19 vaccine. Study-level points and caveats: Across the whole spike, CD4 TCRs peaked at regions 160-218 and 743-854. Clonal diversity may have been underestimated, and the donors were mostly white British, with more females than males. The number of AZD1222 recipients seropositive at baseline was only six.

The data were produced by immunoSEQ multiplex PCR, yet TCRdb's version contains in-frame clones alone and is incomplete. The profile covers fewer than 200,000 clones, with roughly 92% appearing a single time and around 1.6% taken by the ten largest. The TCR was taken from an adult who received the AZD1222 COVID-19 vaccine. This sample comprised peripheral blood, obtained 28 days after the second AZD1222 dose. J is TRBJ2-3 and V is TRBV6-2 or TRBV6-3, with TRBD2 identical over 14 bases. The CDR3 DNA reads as TGTGCCAGCAGTAACCCCCTGGGACTAGCGGGGGCTAACACAGATACGCAGTATTTT. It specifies CASSNPLGLAGANTDTQYF.